Listed here are 12 T cell receptor beta chains from one sample, sequenced in a study of blood T cells in healthy people across ages. Sample-barcoded 5' priming and a J-beta primer mix drove a second PCR of about 7 to 11 cycles. TCRdb itself ran the 5' RACE reads through MiXCR, one entry per CDR3 protein. The sample lists some 920,000 distinct CDR3 sequences, roughly half seen once, with about 21% in the top ten. Sample: blood. The receptor set was obtained from an older woman in good health.

This clonotype has just a few counts. The chain employs TRBV6-2 or TRBV6-3 and TRBJ2-3; D is uncertain. Germline CDR1 reads MNHEY; CDR2 reads SVGEGT. The CDR3 contains 12 residues. Trimming pared 3 bases from V and 6 bases from J, leaving 7 bases between. CDR3 sequence: CASSYFSDTQYF. As DNA, the CDR3 is TGTGCCAGCAGTTATTTTTCCGATACGCAGTATTTT.

The chain uses TRBV7-2 and TRBJ2-5, with TRBD2 identical over 8 bases. V gave up 5 bases and J gave up 2 bases; unmatched junction bases: 7. The CDR3 runs to 15 residues. Germline loops: CDR1 SGHTA, CDR2 FQGNSA. The CDR3 is CASSPRTSRQETQYF. The CDR3 nucleotides read TGTGCCAGCAGCCCCCGGACTAGCAGACAAGAGACCCAGTACTTC.

The chain links TRBV28 to TRBJ2-7; 14 positions match TRBD2. Per germline, CDR1 MDHEN and CDR2 SYDVKM. With 3 bases clipped from V and 0 bases from J, the junction kept 4 bases outside the gene matches. The CDR3 loop spans 17 amino acids. CDR3 amino acids: CASSLGLAGVLSYEQYF. CDR3 coding DNA: TGTGCCAGCAGTTTGGGACTAGCGGGAGTCCTCTCCTACGAGCAGTACTTC.

This chain joins TRBV7-9 and TRBJ2-4; unclear D gene. The J call may be faulty, since TRBJ2-7 better matches the DNA end. This CDR3 has 12 residues. Per the germline V gene, CDR1 is SEHNR and CDR2 is FQNEAQ (reference sequence). CDR3 in DNA: TGTGCCAGCAGCTTAATCGGCACCGAGCAGTACTTC. This codes for CASSLIGTEQYF.

The chain links TRBV6-5 to TRBJ2-1; 14 nucleotides align to TRBD2. Trimming cost V 4 bases and J 7 bases; bases outside gene matches: 6. This CDR3 has 16 amino acids. The germline CDR1 and CDR2 sequences are MNHEY and SVGAGI. As DNA, the CDR3 is TGTGCCAGCAGTTCCGGACTAGCGGGAGGCCGAAATGAGCAGTTCTTC. It encodes CASSSGLAGGRNEQFF.

The genes are TRBV2 and TRBJ1-2; 10 positions agree with TRBD1. Trimming at V came to 2 bases and at J to 5 bases, leaving 8 bases not matched to a gene. This CDR3 has 16 amino acids. CDR1 and CDR2 (germline): SNHLY, FYNNEI. In nucleotides, the CDR3 is TGTGCCAGCAGTGAAATAGTGACAGGGGGCACGTATGGCTACACCTTC. Its translation is CASSEIVTGGTYGYTF.

The chain recombines TRBV20-1 with TRBJ1-5, with D uncertain. This CDR3 region has 14 residues. V lost 1 base, J lost 0 bases, and 7 bases lay in between. Germline CDR1 DFQATT, CDR2 SNEGSKA (reference sequence). The CDR3 here is CSARALLSNQPQHF. As DNA, the CDR3 is TGCAGTGCTAGAGCCCTCCTTAGCAATCAGCCCCAGCATTTT.

This clonotype showed up just a few times. The V gene is TRBV5-1, the J gene TRBJ2-5; either TRBD1 or TRBD2 may fit D (5 bases each). The germline V and J ends were trimmed by 4 bases and 2 bases, with 18 bases remaining between them. Germline CDR1 and CDR2: SGHRS and YFSETQ. The CDR3 has 16 amino acids. The CDR3 sequence: CASSEMGRAHQETQYF. CDR3 coding DNA: TGCGCCAGCAGCGAGATGGGACGAGCTCATCAAGAGACCCAGTACTTC.

The rearrangement links TRBV12-3 or TRBV12-4 to TRBJ2-7, with 8 bases fitting TRBD1. This CDR3 comprises 14 residues. V lost 5 bases to trimming and J lost 1 base; unmatched junction nucleotides: 4. CDR3 residues: CASSRTGRSYEQYF. CDR3 bases: TGTGCCAGCAGTCGGACAGGGCGGTCCTACGAGCAGTACTTC.

CDR3 sequence: CASSSPGYTQYF. The CDR3, as DNA: TGTGCCAGCAGCTCTCCGGGATATACGCAGTATTTT. V is TRBV5-6 and J is TRBJ2-3; perhaps TRBD2 as D (5 bases). With 3 bases removed from V and 7 bases from J, the gap between germline ends came to 9 bases. This CDR3 has 12 amino acids. Germline-derived CDR1 and CDR2 are SGHDT and YYEEEE.

The chain has TRBV11-2 and TRBJ2-7, with no clear D. The V end lost 3 bases, the J end lost 3 bases, and 12 bases lay between the germline ends. CDR3 length: 14 amino acids. In germline, CDR1 is SGHAT, CDR2 FQNNGV. CDR3: CASSFGADHYEQYF. CDR3 nucleotides: TGTGCCAGCAGCTTCGGCGCGGACCACTACGAGCAGTACTTC.

The chain joins TRBV7-9 to TRBJ2-3, with D tentatively TRBD1 or TRBD2 (5 bases each). V was cut by 3 bases and J by 3 bases, with 10 bases left in between. CDR1 is SEHNR, CDR2 FQNEAQ, per germline (reference sequence). The CDR3 runs 14 residues. The CDR3 DNA reads as TGTGCCAGCAGCTTTCCGGGGACGACAGATACGCAGTATTTT. Translation: CASSFPGTTDTQYF.